The 22 T cell receptor beta chains reported below all come from one sample, sequenced in a study of T-cell memory formation after mild COVID-19. A single record per CDR3 protein comes from TCRdb applying MiXCR to the 5' RACE reads. The sample includes some 68,000 distinct CDR3 sequences, approximately 15% seen only once; the top ten take roughly a third. The specimen sequenced was PBMCs or a T cell subset sorted from them (not recorded which). These receptors all stem from an adult woman who had mild COVID-19 (a few samples of this study predate the infection). Cell type and time point are not known.

This clonotype has just a few counts. The chain employs TRBV7-9 and TRBJ2-1; 8 bases are a match to TRBD2. Unmatched junction bases numbered 11, after V lost 5 bases and J lost 8 bases. CDR3 length: 15 residues. Per the germline V gene, CDR1 is SEHNR and CDR2 is FQNEAQ (reference sequence). CDR3 region: CASSPLGSGVHEQFF. The CDR3 nucleotides read TGTGCCAGCAGCCCCCTGGGTAGCGGGGTCCATGAGCAGTTCTTC.

This clonotype has only a few counts. The chain links TRBV27 to TRBJ2-1; D tentatively reads TRBD1 or TRBD2 (5 bases each). V lost 3 bases to trimming and J lost 12 bases, with 15 bases between them. CDR3 length: 13 residues. Germline CDR1 reads MNHEY; CDR2 reads SMNVEV (reference sequence). The CDR3 spells CASSLGPMRGQFF. The CDR3 DNA follows: TGTGCCAGCAGTTTGGGGCCAATGAGGGGGCAGTTCTTC.

J is TRBJ2-1 and V is TRBV27; 14 bases line up with TRBD2. Unmatched junction bases numbered 6, after V lost 3 bases and J lost 8 bases. CDR1 is MNHEY and CDR2 is SMNVEV in the germline V gene (reference sequence). CDR3 length equals 16 residues. The CDR3 here is CASSFWTSGRIDEQFF. The CDR3 region has the DNA TGTGCCAGCAGTTTCTGGACTAGCGGGAGGATTGATGAGCAGTTCTTC.

The rearrangement joins TRBV27 to TRBJ2-7, with D unclear. V was pared by 4 bases and J by 4 bases, with 11 bases between. The CDR3 is made up of 13 amino acids. Germline CDR1 MNHEY, CDR2 SMNVEV (reference sequence). CDR3 sequence (DNA): TGTGCCAGCAGTTCGCCCCTTGGATACGAGCAGTACTTC. It translates to CASSSPLGYEQYF.

This clonotype was seen repeatedly, ten times or more. This rearrangement joins TRBV5-1 to TRBJ2-7; the match to TRBD1 covers 8 bases. CDR3 length: 14 residues. J lost 0 bases, V lost 3 bases, and 2 bases had no gene match. The germline V gene encodes CDR1 SGHRS and CDR2 YFSETQ. Written as DNA, the CDR3 is TGCGCCAGCAGCTGGACAGGGCCCTCCTACGAGCAGTACTTC. Translating gives CASSWTGPSYEQYF.

The table lists this clonotype with a count of one. The chain recombines TRBV5-5 with TRBJ2-7; 7 bases line up with TRBD2. CDR1 is SGHKS, CDR2 YYEKEE, per germline (reference sequence). Trimming removed 4 bases from V and 0 bases from J; junction bases left unmatched: 10. CDR3 size: 16 residues. This chain's CDR3 is CASSQGLTSHSYEQYF. CDR3 coding DNA: TGTGCCAGCAGCCAGGGTTTGACTAGCCACTCCTACGAGCAGTACTTC. Combining the CDR3 with reference TRBV5-5 and TRBJ2-7 gives the whole variable domain DAGVTQSPTHLIKTRGQQVTLRCSPISGHKSVSWYQQVLGQGPQFIFQYYEKEERGRGNFPDRFSARQFPNYSSELNVNALLLGDSALYLCASSQGLTSHSYEQYFGPGTRLTVT.

The sample holds one count of this clonotype. The chain carries TRBV19 and TRBJ2-1; tentative D call: TRBD2 (6 bases). The CDR3 is 17 residues long. Per germline, CDR1 LNHDA and CDR2 SQIVND (reference sequence). Trimming shortened V by 1 base and J by 2 bases, and 15 bases separated the two germline ends. DNA for the CDR3: TGTGCCAGTAGTATAGTTCCGGCGGGACCCACCTACAATGAGCAGTTCTTC. It translates to CASSIVPAGPTYNEQFF.

The rearrangement uses TRBV7-9 and TRBJ2-5, with 8 bases lining up with TRBD2. This CDR3 comprises 17 residues. The J segment lost 4 bases and the V segment lost 6 bases, leaving 16 bases of the junction unmatched. From germline, CDR1 is SEHNR and CDR2 FQNEAQ (reference sequence). The DNA for the CDR3 is TGTGCCAGCAGGATCCCATTGAGGACTAGCTCGGGAGAGACCCAGTACTTC. It is translated as CASRIPLRTSSGETQYF. The complete variable domain, with remaining parts taken from reference TRBV7-9 and TRBJ2-5, reads DTGVSQNPRHKITKRGQNVTFRCDPISEHNRLYWYRQTLGQGPEFLTYFQNEAQLEKSRLLSDRFSAERPKGSFSTLEIQRTEQGDSAMYLCASRIPLRTSSGETQYFGPGTRLLVL.

This clonotype has a handful of counts. This chain uses TRBV20-1 with TRBJ2-1; D is uncertain. Germline CDR1 and CDR2: DFQATT and SNEGSKA (reference sequence). The ends were cut back, 3 bases at V and 0 bases at J, with 15 bases in the middle. This CDR3 is built from 16 residues. The CDR3 sequence is CSARPLQRGSYNEQFF. The CDR3, as DNA: TGCAGTGCTAGGCCCCTCCAGCGAGGCTCCTACAATGAGCAGTTCTTC.

The chain employs TRBV30 and TRBJ2-7; 8 bases are shared with TRBD2. The junction had 2 bases not matched to a gene; V was cut back by 0 bases and J by 4 bases. Germline CDR1 reads GTSNPN; CDR2 reads SVGIG (reference sequence). The CDR3 runs 13 residues. DNA of the CDR3: TGTGCCTGGAGTGTGACTAGCGTGTACGAGCAGTACTTC. Protein sequence: CAWSVTSVYEQYF.

This rearrangement joins TRBV4-1 to TRBJ2-5; TRBD2 matches at 13 bases. This CDR3 comprises 16 residues. Germline V gene lookup returns CDR1 MGHRA and CDR2 YSYEKL. Trimming took 8 bases from V and 5 from J; bases not matched to a gene: 11. CDR3 amino acids: CASESGTSGVGETQYF. In nucleotides, the CDR3 is TGCGCCAGCGAGTCCGGGACTAGCGGGGTCGGGGAGACCCAGTACTTC.

This chain uses TRBV10-3 with TRBJ2-7; no clear D gene. The CDR3 sequence is 13 residues long. V was clipped by 6 bases and J by 0 bases, with 9 bases between them. Germline CDR1 ENHRY, CDR2 SYGVKD. CDR3 coding DNA: TGTGCCATCAGGGACCAGCCCTCCTACGAGCAGTACTTC. Amino acids: CAIRDQPSYEQYF.

In its sample, this clonotype was seen a few times. This chain uses TRBV29-1 with TRBJ2-7; possibly TRBD1 for D (6 bases). CDR1 SQVTM and CDR2 ANQGSEA come from the germline V gene. V shed 4 bases and J shed 0 bases, with 13 bases lying between them. The CDR3 runs 14 residues. CDR3 nucleotide sequence: TGCAGCGTTGGTGCCACAGGGCGCTCCTACGAGCAGTACTTC. Amino acids: CSVGATGRSYEQYF.

The chain employs TRBV29-1 and TRBJ2-2, with TRBD1 matching 7 bases. The junction had 3 bases not matched to a gene; V was cut back by 7 bases and J by 1 base. Germline V CDR1 and CDR2: SQVTM, ANQGSEA. This CDR3 has 13 residues. The CDR3 loop reads CSGDSENTGELFF. In DNA, the CDR3 is TGCAGCGGGGACAGCGAGAACACCGGGGAGCTGTTTTTT.

The CDR3 region is CSAREDRGGQPQHF. The CDR3 DNA is TGCAGTGCTAGAGAGGACAGGGGCGGACAGCCCCAGCATTTT. This chain links TRBV20-1 with TRBJ1-5; 9 positions agree with TRBD1. CDR3 length: 14 amino acids. Germline V gene data show CDR1 as DFQATT and CDR2 as SNEGSKA (reference sequence). The V gene end was trimmed by 0 bases and the J gene end by 7 bases; junction bases not matched to a gene: 4.

This clonotype was observed a handful of times. The chain is built from TRBV4-2 and TRBJ2-3; no clear D gene. Germline lookup yields CDR1 LGHNA and CDR2 YNFKEQ. V was clipped by 2 bases and J by 0 bases, with 3 bases between them. This CDR3 has 13 amino acids. CDR3 DNA: TGTGCCAGCAGCCAAACCAGCACAGATACGCAGTATTTT. Protein sequence: CASSQTSTDTQYF.

The chain recombines TRBV29-1 with TRBJ2-5; D ambiguous. V was trimmed by 7 bases and J by 5 bases, leaving 11 bases between them. In germline, CDR1 is SQVTM, CDR2 ANQGSEA. The CDR3 loop spans 11 amino acids. This CDR3 reads CSARMGETQYF. CDR3 DNA: TGCAGCGCTAGGATGGGGGAGACCCAGTACTTC.

This chain links TRBV9 with TRBJ2-3; D unresolved. CDR1 and CDR2 (germline): SGDLS, YYNGEE. This CDR3 contains 13 residues. With 2 bases removed from V and 2 bases from J, the gap between germline ends came to 6 bases. The DNA for the CDR3 is TGTGCCAGCAGCGTTCTCTTCACAGATACGCAGTATTTT. As protein: CASSVLFTDTQYF.

The chain has TRBV12-3 or TRBV12-4 and TRBJ2-2; D is perhaps TRBD2 (5 bases). Trimming stripped 5 bases from V and 3 bases from J, with 10 bases between. The CDR3 totals 14 residues. CDR3 sequence reads: CASSRTEDTGELFF. The CDR3 coding sequence is TGTGCCAGCAGTCGGACTGAGGACACCGGGGAGCTGTTTTTT.

The genes are TRBV5-6 and TRBJ2-7; D unresolved. This CDR3 has 12 amino acids. Germline V gives CDR1 SGHDT, CDR2 YYEEEE. The ends were cut back, 1 base at V and 7 bases at J, with 9 bases in the middle. CDR3 sequence (DNA): TGTGCCAGCAGCTTGACGACGGTTGAGCAGTACTTC. This translates into CASSLTTVEQYF.

The CDR3 here is CAWSAGQGDDIQYF. DNA of the CDR3: TGTGCCTGGAGTGCGGGACAGGGGGACGACATTCAGTACTTC. The chain uses TRBV30 and TRBJ2-4; 11 nucleotides agree with TRBD1. CDR1 and CDR2 from the germline V gene are GTSNPN and SVGIG (reference sequence). The CDR3 is 14 amino acids. The V and J ends lost 1 base and 8 bases, in that order; junction bases with no gene match: 4.

The chain joins TRBV5-1 to TRBJ2-2, with D perhaps matching TRBD1 (6 bases). Germline loops: CDR1 SGHRS, CDR2 YFSETQ. There are 13 residues in the CDR3. V dropped 4 bases and J dropped 6 bases, with 10 bases sitting between them. The chain's CDR3 is CASSGTGPGELFF. For the CDR3, the DNA is TGCGCCAGCAGCGGAACAGGGCCCGGGGAGCTGTTTTTT.